Each of the 3 T cell receptor beta chains below was sequenced from the same sample in a study of OX40 agonist ivuxolimab in advanced cancers. This table comes from immunoSEQ multiplex PCR, and its TCRdb copy is limited to in-frame clones, with some not included. The table has 79,000 or so clones, about 90% seen once. The material sequenced was CD4+ or CD8+ T cells sorted from blood, taken in a trial of the OX40 agonist ivuxolimab. The receptors come from an adult with an advanced solid tumor such as melanoma, head and neck, liver or kidney cancer.

V gene TRBV7-2 combines with J gene TRBJ2-5; 10 positions agree with TRBD2. The CDR3 loop spans 14 amino acids. V lost 3 bases and J lost 4; bases outside the gene matches: 2. Germline V gene lookup returns CDR1 SGHTA and CDR2 FQGNSA. The chain's CDR3 is CASSFLAGGETQYF. As DNA, the CDR3 is TGTGCCAGCAGCTTCTTAGCGGGGGGAGAGACCCAGTACTTC. The whole variable domain, remainder taken from reference TRBV7-2 and TRBJ2-5, is GAGVSQSPSNKVTEKGKDVELRCDPISGHTALYWYRQSLGQGLEFLIYFQGNSAPDKSGLPSDRFSAERTGGSVSTLTIQRTQQEDSAVYLCASSFLAGGETQYFGPGTRLLVL.

The chain has TRBV5-8 and TRBJ1-5; TRBD1 agrees at 7 bases. Germline V gene lookup returns CDR1 SGHTS and CDR2 YDEGEE. J gave up 2 bases and V 0 bases, and 2 bases lay outside the gene matches. The CDR3 is 15 residues long. The CDR3 is CASSLGQGGNQPQHF. CDR3 nucleotides: TGTGCCAGCAGCTTGGGACAGGGAGGCAATCAGCCCCAGCATTTT.

This sequence joins TRBV27 and TRBJ1-2; TRBD1 is a possible D gene (5 bases). Germline loops: CDR1 MNHEY, CDR2 SMNVEV (reference sequence). This CDR3 comprises 17 residues. Between the trimmed V and J ends, which lost 2 bases and 2 bases, there was a span of 18 bases. The CDR3 sequence: CASSLKGLSQRNYGYTF. The DNA of the CDR3 is TGTGCCAGCAGTTTAAAGGGACTGTCCCAACGAAACTATGGCTACACCTTC.